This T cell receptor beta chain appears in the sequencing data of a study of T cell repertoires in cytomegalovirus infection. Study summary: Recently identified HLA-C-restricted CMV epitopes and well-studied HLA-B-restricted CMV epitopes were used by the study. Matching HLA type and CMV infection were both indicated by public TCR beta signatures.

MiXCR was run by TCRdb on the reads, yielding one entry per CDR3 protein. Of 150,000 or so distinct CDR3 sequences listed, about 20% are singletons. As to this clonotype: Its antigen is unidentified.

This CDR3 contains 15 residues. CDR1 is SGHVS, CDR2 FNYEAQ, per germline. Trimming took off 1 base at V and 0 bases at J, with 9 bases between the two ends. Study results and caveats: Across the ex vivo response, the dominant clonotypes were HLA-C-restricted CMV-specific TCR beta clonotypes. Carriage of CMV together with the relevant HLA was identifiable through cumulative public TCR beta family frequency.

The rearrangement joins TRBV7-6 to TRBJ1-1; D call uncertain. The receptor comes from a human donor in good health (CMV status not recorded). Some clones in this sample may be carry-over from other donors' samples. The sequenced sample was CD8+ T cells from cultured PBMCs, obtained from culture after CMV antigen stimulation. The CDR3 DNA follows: TGTGCCAGCAGCTTAGAAGAGGTTTTGAACACTGAAGCTTTCTTT. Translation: CASSLEEVLNTEAFF.